Following are 13 T cell receptor beta chains from one sample sequenced in a study of blood T cells in healthy people across ages. For the second PCR, which ran for 7 to 11 cycles, a sample-barcoded 5' primer and a J-beta primer mix were used. TCRdb recomputed calls from the 5' RACE reads with MiXCR, one row per CDR3 protein. The sample has some 1,500,000 distinct CDR3 sequences, 35% to 45% seen once. Sequencing used blood. These receptors came from a woman between 18 and 29 years old in good health.

The chain is built from TRBV12-3 or TRBV12-4 and TRBJ2-7; tentatively, D is TRBD1 or TRBD2 (5 bases each). The CDR3 length is 19 residues. The V end lost 1 base, the J end lost 4 bases, and 26 bases lay between the germline ends. The CDR3 here is CASSLVKRWDRRVIYEQYF. CDR3 in DNA: TGTGCCAGCAGTTTAGTGAAGAGGTGGGACCGCAGGGTTATTTACGAGCAGTACTTC.

This clonotype was detected once. The chain links TRBV10-3 to TRBJ2-2; D is unresolved. Trimming took 4 bases from V and 4 from J, leaving 13 bases between them. Germline assignment: CDR1 ENHRY and CDR2 SYGVKD. The CDR3 loop spans 15 amino acids. CDR3 coding DNA: TGTGCCATCAGTGGGGCAGGTTCCTTCACCGGGGAGCTGTTTTTT. Translation: CAISGAGSFTGELFF.

V and J are TRBV6-2 or TRBV6-3 and TRBJ1-5; D may be TRBD1 (6 bases). Germline V gives CDR1 MNHEY, CDR2 SVGEGT. V was cut by 4 bases and J by 4 bases, with 17 bases left in between. This CDR3 spans 16 amino acids. The CDR3 protein is CASSLRPIGGNQPQHF. The CDR3 region has the DNA TGTGCCAGCAGTTTACGTCCTATAGGGGGTAATCAGCCCCAGCATTTT.

This clonotype was seen a single time. The chain couples TRBV20-1 to TRBJ1-5; D gene uncertain. The V end lost 1 base, the J end lost 7 bases, and 17 bases lay between the germline ends. Germline V gives CDR1 DFQATT, CDR2 SNEGSKA (reference sequence). The CDR3 covers 15 residues. The CDR3 reads CSARAPPGLGQPQHF. DNA for the CDR3: TGCAGTGCTAGAGCTCCCCCGGGCCTCGGGCAGCCCCAGCATTTT.

This clonotype has just a few counts. The chain combines TRBV6-6 with TRBJ1-1, with a weak D call TRBD1 (5 bases). The CDR3 is made up of 16 amino acids. V was cut by 0 bases and J by 0 bases, with 11 bases left in between. The germline CDR1 and CDR2 sequences are MNHNY and SVGAGI (reference sequence). DNA of the CDR3: TGTGCCAGCAGTTACTCACAGGCGGGCATGAACACTGAAGCTTTCTTT. Its translation: CASSYSQAGMNTEAFF.

The table lists this clonotype with a few counts. J is TRBJ1-4 and V is TRBV11-2; unclear D gene. Germline V CDR1 and CDR2: SGHAT, FQNNGV. Trimming took off 2 bases at V and 7 bases at J, with 8 bases between the two ends. This CDR3 is built from 13 residues. The CDR3 loop is CASSLILSEKLFF. CDR3 nucleotides: TGTGCCAGCAGCTTAATTCTCTCTGAAAAACTGTTTTTT.

There are a few counts of this clonotype. The V and J genes are TRBV20-1 and TRBJ1-6; 10 nucleotides line up with TRBD1. Looked up from germline, CDR1 is DFQATT and CDR2 is SNEGSKA (reference sequence). This CDR3 has 15 amino acids. V dropped 3 bases and J dropped 9; count of bases not matched to a gene: 8. The CDR3 here is CSASETGQGISPLHF. The CDR3 DNA reads as TGCAGTGCTAGTGAAACGGGACAGGGGATTTCACCCCTCCACTTT.

This clonotype has only one observation. This sequence joins TRBV10-3 and TRBJ1-2; the D is unclear. CDR1 ENHRY and CDR2 SYGVKD come from the germline V gene. This CDR3 has 14 residues. Trimming shortened V by 3 bases and J by 2 bases, and 10 bases separated the two germline ends. This CDR3 is CAISDGKYNYGYTF. For the CDR3, the DNA is TGTGCCATCAGTGATGGAAAGTACAACTATGGCTACACCTTC.

This clonotype was seen only a few times. The chain carries TRBV7-2 and TRBJ2-3; D is unresolved. Germline CDR1 and CDR2: SGHTA and FQGNSA. V lost 1 base and J 12 bases, leaving 11 bases between the germline ends. The CDR3 is made up of 12 amino acids. The CDR3 DNA reads as TGTGCCAGCAGCTTAGTCTCTGGCTCTCAGTATTTT. Its protein product is CASSLVSGSQYF.

V and J are TRBV29-1 and TRBJ1-2; TRBD1 matches at 8 bases. The CDR3 totals 13 residues. Unmatched junction bases numbered 7, after V lost 3 bases and J lost 7 bases. Germline CDR1 SQVTM, CDR2 ANQGSEA. CDR3 in DNA: TGCAGCGTTGATGACAGGGGTTATGGTGGCTACACCTTC. Its translation is CSVDDRGYGGYTF. The entire variable domain, with the rest obtained from reference TRBV29-1 and TRBJ1-2, is as follows: SAVISQKPSRDICQRGTSLTIQCQVDSQVTMMFWYRQQPGQSLTLIATANQGSEATYESGFVIDKFPISRPNLTFSTLTVSNMSPEDSSIYLCSVDDRGYGGYTFGSGTRLTVV.

The chain couples TRBV27 to TRBJ2-2, with TRBD2 matching 11 bases. The V segment lost 7 bases and the J segment 4 bases; nucleotides outside the gene matches: 11. In germline, CDR1 is MNHEY, CDR2 SMNVEV (reference sequence). The CDR3 extends over 17 amino acids. CDR3 in DNA: TGTGCCAGCACTGATCCCGGGACTAGCGGCTTCACCGGGGAGCTGTTTTTT. Its protein is CASTDPGTSGFTGELFF.

The chain couples TRBV5-1 to TRBJ1-5; 7 bases agree with TRBD1. The CDR3 consists of 14 residues. V trimming: 4 bases; J trimming: 5 bases; junction bases outside the gene matches: 6. In germline, CDR1 is SGHRS, CDR2 YFSETQ. The CDR3 sequence is CASSMTGRDQPQHF. CDR3 in DNA: TGCGCCAGCAGCATGACAGGGAGGGATCAGCCCCAGCATTTT.

This clonotype was recorded many times. The chain combines TRBV7-9 with TRBJ2-4; TRBD2 agrees at 7 bases. This CDR3 is 12 amino acids long. With 3 bases clipped from V and 8 bases from J, the junction kept 1 base outside the gene matches. Germline V gives CDR1 SEHNR, CDR2 FQNEAQ (reference sequence). DNA for the CDR3: TGTGCCAGCAGCTTGGGGGGGGACATTCAGTACTTC. This translates into CASSLGGDIQYF.